This TCR beta chain was sequenced for a study of CD8 T cells in Susac syndrome. Study summary: Treatment status at blood draw for the Susac syndrome patients was therapy-naive, corticosteroids, or intravenous immunoglobulin alone. Overall study results and limits: The study admitted that it had a relatively small number of individuals in its TCR sequencing and HLA analysis.

Reverse transcription of 0.5 to 1 ug RNA was performed with random hexamers. Amplification of TCR beta CDR3 spanned 54 Vbeta and 13 Jbeta via immunoSEQ multiplex PCR. One entry per CDR3 protein, called by TCRdb with MiXCR from the immunoSEQ multiplex PCR reads. The profile shows around 200,000 distinct CDR3 sequences, roughly 94% of them singletons. With respect to this clonotype: Its antigen is unidentified.

TCR beta was sequenced from blood CD8+ and CD4+ T cells. In germline, CDR1 is SGHAT, CDR2 FQNNGV. V lost 0 bases, J lost 2 bases, and 11 bases lay in between. This CDR3 region has 15 residues. The sequencing sample was made of CD4+ T cells from PBMCs. The genes are TRBV11-2 and TRBJ2-7, with D possibly being TRBD1 (6 bases). This receptor was obtained from a human donor with Susac syndrome. The CDR3 here is CASSLEQGFTYEQYF. The CDR3 nucleotides are TGTGCCAGCAGCTTAGAACAGGGATTTACCTACGAGCAGTACTTC.